This T cell receptor beta chain emerged from a study of T cell changes during pregnancy in multiple sclerosis. Looked up from germline, CDR1 is MNHEY and CDR2 is SMNVEV (reference sequence). CDR3 size: 13 residues. Trimming took 5 bases from V and 5 from J; bases not matched to a gene: 5. Libraries were prepared by immunoSEQ multiplex PCR; TCRdb keeps only in-frame clonotypes and omits some of them. The sample yields roughly 100,000 clones, roughly nine tenths seen once. The clonotype was recovered from a female donor with multiple sclerosis, enrolled in a pregnancy study. Source: peripheral blood, taken before pregnancy. The chain joins TRBV27 to TRBJ1-2; 7 bases match TRBD1. The CDR3 coding sequence is TGTGCCAGCAGTATCCGACAGGGTTATGGCTACACCTTC. This encodes CASSIRQGYGYTF.